Detailed here is one TCR beta chain. This entry comes from a study of OX40 agonist ivuxolimab in advanced cancers. The assay was immunoSEQ multiplex PCR, and TCRdb's table has in-frame clones only and misses some. The table shows just under 20,000 clones, with around 88% occurring only once. The starting material was CD4+ or CD8+ T cells sorted from blood, obtained in a trial of the OX40 agonist ivuxolimab. The TCR comes from an adult with an advanced solid tumor such as melanoma, head and neck, liver or kidney cancer.

CDR3 nucleotides: TGCAGCGTTGAAACGGACAGGGAGGGATCCCACGAGCAGTACTTC. It translates to CSVETDREGSHEQYF. V gene TRBV29-1 combines with J gene TRBJ2-7; D perhaps matches TRBD1 (8 bases). In germline, CDR1 is SQVTM, CDR2 ANQGSEA. There are 15 residues in the CDR3. The germline V and J ends were trimmed by 2 bases and 5 bases, with 19 bases remaining between them.